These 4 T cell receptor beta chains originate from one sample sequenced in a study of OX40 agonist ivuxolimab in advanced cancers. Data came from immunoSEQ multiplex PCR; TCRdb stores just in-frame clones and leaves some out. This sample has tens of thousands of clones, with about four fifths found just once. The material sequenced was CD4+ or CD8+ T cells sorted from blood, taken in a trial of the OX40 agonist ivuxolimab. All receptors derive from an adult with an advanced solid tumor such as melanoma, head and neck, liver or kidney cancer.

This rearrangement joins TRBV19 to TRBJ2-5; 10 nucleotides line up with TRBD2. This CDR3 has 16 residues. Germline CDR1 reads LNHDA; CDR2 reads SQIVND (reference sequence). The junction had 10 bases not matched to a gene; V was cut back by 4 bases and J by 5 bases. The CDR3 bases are TGTGCCAGTAGTAGGGGTGTTAGCGGGAGGTCGGAGACCCAGTACTTC. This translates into CASSRGVSGRSETQYF.

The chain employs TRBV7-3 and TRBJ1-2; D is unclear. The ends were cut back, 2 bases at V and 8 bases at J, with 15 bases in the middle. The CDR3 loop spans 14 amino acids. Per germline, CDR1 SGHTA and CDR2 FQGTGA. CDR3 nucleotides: TGTGCCAGCAGCTTAGCAGCGCAGGCGCGAGGCTACACCTTC. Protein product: CASSLAAQARGYTF.

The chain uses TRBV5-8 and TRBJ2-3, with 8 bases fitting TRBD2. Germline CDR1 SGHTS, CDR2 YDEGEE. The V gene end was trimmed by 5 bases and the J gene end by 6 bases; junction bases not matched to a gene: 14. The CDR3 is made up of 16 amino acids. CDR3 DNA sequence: TGTGCCAGCAGTCCCGGGACTAGTACCTCCGTCGATACGCAGTATTTT. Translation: CASSPGTSTSVDTQYF.

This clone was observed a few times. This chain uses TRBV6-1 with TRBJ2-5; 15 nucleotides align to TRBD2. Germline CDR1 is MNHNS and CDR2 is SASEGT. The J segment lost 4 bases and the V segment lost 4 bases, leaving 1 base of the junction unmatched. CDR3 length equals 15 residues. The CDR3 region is CASSGTSGGAETQYF. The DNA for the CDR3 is TGTGCCAGCAGTGGGACTAGCGGGGGGGCAGAGACCCAGTACTTC.